This T cell receptor (beta chain) was recovered during a study of chemoradiotherapy in HPV16-positive cancers. Profiled with immunoSEQ multiplex PCR; TCRdb holds only in-frame clones, not every one. The data contain 950 to 1,500 clones, under 95% of them singletons. Findings and caveats of the study: For HPV16-positive patients, expanding HPV-responsive T cells associated with longer recurrence-free survival.

The germline CDR1 and CDR2 sequences are SEHNR and FQNEAQ (reference sequence). The V end lost 10 bases, the J end lost 0 bases, and 21 bases lay between the germline ends. The CDR3 contains 17 residues. Of note for this clone: Its antigen is as yet unknown.

The source of this sequence is a human donor with HPV-associated anogenital cancer. The rearrangement joins TRBV7-9 to TRBJ1-4, with a possible D match to TRBD1 (6 bases). Sequencing was performed on tumor tissue, taken from a patient who underwent chemoradiotherapy. CDR3 in DNA: TGTGCCACAAAAAGATTCACAGGGTCTGCAACTAATGAAAAACTGTTTTTT. Amino acid sequence: CATKRFTGSATNEKLFF. The variable domain in full, with the rest retrieved from reference TRBV7-9 and TRBJ1-4, is DTGVSQNPRHKITKRGQNVTFRCDPISEHNRLYWYRQTLGQGPEFLTYFQNEAQLEKSRLLSDRFSAERPKGSFSTLEIQRTEQGDSAMYLCATKRFTGSATNEKLFFGSGTQLSVL.